Shown below are 32 T cell receptor beta chains from a single sample sequenced in a study of T cell repertoires in cytomegalovirus infection. One entry per CDR3 protein results from TCRdb running MiXCR on the reads. The sample contains about 180,000 distinct CDR3 sequences, around 15% of which appear only once. Specimen: PBMCs. These receptors all come from a human donor in good health (CMV status not recorded). Some clones in this sample may be carry-over from other donors' samples.

The chain recombines TRBV28 with TRBJ2-3, with 10 nucleotides matching TRBD2. The CDR3 runs 16 residues. The V segment lost 5 bases and the J segment 6 bases; nucleotides outside the gene matches: 11. Germline V gives CDR1 MDHEN, CDR2 SYDVKM. The CDR3 loop is CASSPWTSGLADTQYF. The CDR3 nucleotides are TGTGCCAGCAGTCCGTGGACTAGCGGCCTGGCCGATACGCAGTATTTT.

In its sample, this clonotype was seen many times. The chain carries TRBV4-3 and TRBJ2-7; 7 positions agree with TRBD1. The length of the CDR3 is 14 residues. J gave up 2 bases and V 0 bases, and 1 base lay outside the gene matches. Germline lookup yields CDR1 LGHNA and CDR2 YSLEER. CDR3 sequence: CASSQETGAYEQYF. CDR3 DNA: TGCGCCAGCAGCCAAGAAACAGGGGCCTACGAGCAGTACTTC.

This clonotype was seen at least ten times. The chain joins TRBV11-2 to TRBJ2-2; 9 bases fit TRBD1. V lost 5 bases, J lost 4 bases, and 8 bases stayed unmatched. Germline V lookup: CDR1 SGHAT, CDR2 FQNNGV. CDR3 size: 16 residues. This CDR3 reads CASSRQGGRATGELFF. DNA of the CDR3: TGTGCCAGCAGCCGACAGGGGGGAAGGGCCACCGGGGAGCTGTTTTTT.

In its sample, this clonotype was seen a few times. V gene TRBV5-4 combines with J gene TRBJ2-5, with D uncertain. The CDR3 length is 14 residues. The germline gives CDR1 SGHNT, CDR2 YYREEE (reference sequence). V was shortened by 4 bases and J by 2 bases, with 12 bases between the two germline ends. The CDR3 loop reads CASSNGGNQETQYF. The CDR3 region has the DNA TGTGCCAGCAGCAATGGTGGAAATCAAGAGACCCAGTACTTC.

The J gene is TRBJ1-1, the V gene TRBV29-1; 7 bases map to TRBD1. V lost 4 bases and J lost 7; bases outside the gene matches: 3. Germline V CDR1 and CDR2: SQVTM, ANQGSEA. CDR3 length: 11 amino acids. CDR3 sequence reads: CSVGRQGEAFF. The CDR3 DNA reads as TGCAGCGTTGGCCGACAGGGTGAAGCTTTCTTT.

This clonotype has a count of ten or more. The V gene is TRBV7-8, the J gene TRBJ2-7; D assignment may be TRBD1 or TRBD2 (6 bases each). Trimming took 1 base from V and 0 from J, leaving 10 bases between them. CDR1 is SGHVS and CDR2 is FQNEAQ in the germline V gene. The CDR3 has 15 residues. In nucleotides, the CDR3 is TGTGCCAGCAGCTTAGAGGGGGGTAGCTCCTACGAGCAGTACTTC. Encoded protein: CASSLEGGSSYEQYF.

This chain connects TRBV29-1 to TRBJ1-1; D gene ambiguous. The ends were cut back, 7 bases at V and 3 bases at J, with 18 bases in the middle. CDR3 length: 14 amino acids. CDR1 is SQVTM and CDR2 is ANQGSEA in the germline V gene. CDR3 bases: TGCAGCGCCAACCCCAAGGGCGACGACACTGAAGCTTTCTTT. Its protein is CSANPKGDDTEAFF. Drawing the rest from reference TRBV29-1 and TRBJ1-1, the complete variable domain is SAVISQKPSRDICQRGTSLTIQCQVDSQVTMMFWYRQQPGQSLTLIATANQGSEATYESGFVIDKFPISRPNLTFSTLTVSNMSPEDSSIYLCSANPKGDDTEAFFGQGTRLTVV.

In its sample, this clonotype was seen many times. The chain joins TRBV7-2 to TRBJ2-2; the D gene is possibly TRBD1 (6 bases). Trimming cost V 4 bases and J 0 bases, with 9 bases left between them. The germline gives CDR1 SGHTA, CDR2 FQGNSA. The CDR3 loop spans 15 amino acids. The CDR3, as DNA: TGTGCCAGCAGCTCGACAGGTTCGAACACCGGGGAGCTGTTTTTT. Its translation: CASSSTGSNTGELFF.

V usage is TRBV20-1 and J usage is TRBJ2-3, with D perhaps matching TRBD1 or TRBD2 (5 bases each). Trimming removed 7 bases from V and 0 bases from J, with 14 bases in between. Germline V gene sequence: CDR1 DFQATT, CDR2 SNEGSKA (reference sequence). CDR3 length: 14 amino acids. The CDR3 protein is CSDHRGTSTDTQYF. DNA of the CDR3: TGCAGTGACCACCGAGGGACCAGCACAGATACGCAGTATTTT.

In this sample, this clonotype turned up many times. The chain carries TRBV7-2 and TRBJ2-1; TRBD1 matches at 10 bases. V lost 5 bases, J lost 6 bases, and 4 bases stayed unmatched. The CDR3 has 14 residues. The germline CDR1 and CDR2 sequences are SGHTA and FQGNSA. The CDR3 loop is CASSTDRGRNEQFF. In nucleotides, the CDR3 is TGTGCCAGCAGCACCGACAGGGGGCGCAATGAGCAGTTCTTC.

Here the CDR3 DNA reads TGTGCCAGCAGCTCTCCGGGACTAGCGGGGACCGGGGAGCTGTTTTTT. Its translation is CASSSPGLAGTGELFF. The chain recombines TRBV7-2 with TRBJ2-2; 13 nucleotides agree with TRBD2. CDR1 and CDR2 from the germline V gene are SGHTA and FQGNSA. V lost 4 bases and J lost 5; bases outside the gene matches: 4. This CDR3 contains 16 residues.

This clonotype was observed at least ten times. The chain combines TRBV10-3 with TRBJ1-5; the D is unclear. This CDR3 has 13 amino acids. V gave up 10 bases and J gave up 4 bases, with 14 bases separating them. The germline gives CDR1 ENHRY, CDR2 SYGVKD. The CDR3 loop is CATRRELNQPQHF. The CDR3 DNA is TGTGCCACCAGGAGGGAATTAAATCAGCCCCAGCATTTT.

The table lists this clonotype with a few counts. The chain recombines TRBV9 with TRBJ2-7, with D uncertain. V lost 0 bases and J 0 bases, leaving 10 bases between the germline ends. CDR3 length equals 15 residues. Per the germline V gene, CDR1 is SGDLS and CDR2 is YYNGEE. CDR3 region: CASSVGWDSSYEQYF. CDR3 sequence (DNA): TGTGCCAGCAGCGTAGGGTGGGATAGCTCCTACGAGCAGTACTTC.

This clonotype was seen repeatedly, ten times or more. The rearrangement joins TRBV7-3 to TRBJ1-1; D gene ambiguous. This CDR3 is built from 14 residues. CDR1 is SGHTA and CDR2 is FQGTGA in the germline V gene. Trimming cost V 5 bases and J 9 bases, with 19 bases left between them. In DNA form, the CDR3 reads TGTGCCAGCAGCCCGAACTTAGGACCTGAACAAGCTTTCTTT. Protein: CASSPNLGPEQAFF.

The sample holds a few counts of this clonotype. The V gene is TRBV2, the J gene TRBJ1-1, with D possibly matching TRBD1 (6 bases). The V gene lost 4 bases and the J gene lost 4 bases, with 13 bases spanning the gap. The CDR3 consists of 14 residues. The germline V gene has CDR1 SNHLY and CDR2 FYNNEI. CDR3 in amino acids: CASSGGGGSTEAFF. The CDR3 nucleotides read TGTGCCAGCAGTGGGGGGGGCGGGAGCACTGAAGCTTTCTTT.

CDR3 loop: CASTDAYGYTF. CDR3 DNA: TGTGCCAGCACAGACGCCTATGGCTACACCTTC. J is TRBJ1-2 and V is TRBV2, with D unclear. The CDR3 sequence is 11 residues long. Trimming shortened V by 7 bases and J by 4 bases, and 7 bases separated the two germline ends. From germline, CDR1 is SNHLY and CDR2 FYNNEI.

This clonotype was counted at least ten times. This chain connects TRBV7-2 to TRBJ2-2; D not certain. V shed 5 bases and J shed 6 bases, with 10 bases lying between them. Germline V gene lookup returns CDR1 SGHTA and CDR2 FQGNSA. The CDR3 contains 13 residues. The CDR3 sequence is CASSPVGSGELFF. The CDR3 coding sequence is TGTGCCAGCAGCCCCGTGGGATCCGGGGAGCTGTTTTTT.

A word on this clonotype: This CDR3 is missing its conserved last phenylalanine or tryptophan, likely due to a read error. Written as DNA, the CDR3 is TGTGCCAGCAGCACCGACACCGGGGAGCTGTTTGTT. Amino acids: CASSTDTGELFV. This sequence joins TRBV5-6 and TRBJ2-2, with D hard to call. Looked up from germline, CDR1 is SGHDT and CDR2 is YYEEEE. The V and J ends lost 4 bases and 3 bases respectively, with 4 bases between them. This CDR3 is 12 amino acids long.

This rearrangement joins TRBV19 to TRBJ1-2; the D gene is possibly TRBD1 (5 bases). V was shortened by 7 bases and J by 4 bases, with 13 bases between the two germline ends. Germline values: CDR1 LNHDA, CDR2 SQIVND (reference sequence). The CDR3 contains 13 residues. The CDR3 coding sequence is TGTGCCAGTATGCAGGGAACGAGCTATGGCTACACCTTC. It specifies CASMQGTSYGYTF.

This clonotype came up a few times. CDR3 protein: CASSLEGGPDTQYF. DNA of the CDR3: TGTGCCAGCAGCCTAGAGGGAGGTCCAGATACGCAGTATTTT. This chain joins TRBV28 and TRBJ2-3, with D perhaps matching TRBD2 (6 bases). The CDR3 is 14 amino acids. Germline loops: CDR1 MDHEN, CDR2 SYDVKM. Trimming removed 6 bases at V and 4 bases at J, with 14 bases between.

This clonotype was found many times. The genes are TRBV7-8 and TRBJ2-5; D uncertain. V lost 7 bases and J 12 bases, leaving 9 bases between the germline ends. Looked up from germline, CDR1 is SGHVS and CDR2 is FQNEAQ. The CDR3 extends over 9 amino acids. As DNA, the CDR3 is TGTGCCAGCACCCCGAAAGAGTACTTC. Residues: CASTPKEYF. Full variable domain (remainder filled in from reference TRBV7-8 and TRBJ2-5): GAGVSQSPRYKVAKRGQDVALRCDPISGHVSLFWYQQALGQGPEFLTYFQNEAQLDKSGLPSDRFFAERPEGSVSTLKIQRTQQEDSAVYLCASTPKEYFGPGTRLLVL.

This chain connects TRBV18 to TRBJ2-5, with D unclear. Trimming removed 1 base from V and 5 bases from J, with 8 bases in between. The CDR3 covers 13 residues. CDR1 and CDR2 (germline): KGHSH, LQKENI. This CDR3 is CASSPRSDETQYF. CDR3 coding DNA: TGTGCCAGCTCACCACGGTCGGACGAGACCCAGTACTTC.

The chain uses TRBV11-2 and TRBJ1-1, with D perhaps TRBD1 (5 bases). CDR1 is SGHAT and CDR2 is FQNNGV in the germline V gene. The length of the CDR3 is 15 residues. The V end was cut by 2 bases, the J end by 3 bases, with 13 bases between. Written as DNA, the CDR3 is TGTGCCAGCAGCTTAATGGGGGTGGTGGACACTGAAGCTTTCTTT. Translated, it gives CASSLMGVVDTEAFF.

The J gene is TRBJ2-1, the V gene TRBV10-3; D not certain. The CDR3 is 11 amino acids. The germline gives CDR1 ENHRY, CDR2 SYGVKD. The ends were cut back, 3 bases at V and 3 bases at J, with 0 bases in the middle. CDR3 coding DNA: TGTGCCATCAGTGACTACAATGAGCAGTTCTTC. It is translated as CAISDYNEQFF.

This clonotype was recorded many times. The genes are TRBV12-5 and TRBJ2-3; 8 positions match TRBD2. V shed 11 bases, J shed 3 bases, and the junction held 19 bases outside the gene matches. Germline assignment: CDR1 LGHNT and CDR2 FRNRAP. CDR3 length: 17 residues. The CDR3 protein is CASRGAGAGEGTDTQYF. The CDR3 region has the DNA TGTGCTTCTCGGGGCGCTGGAGCGGGAGAGGGAACAGATACGCAGTATTTT.

This sequence joins TRBV7-9 and TRBJ1-4; possible D gene TRBD1, 5 bases. CDR1 and CDR2 from the germline V gene are SEHNR and FQNEAQ (reference sequence). This CDR3 is 16 amino acids long. Trimming took 5 bases from V and 8 from J, leaving 21 bases between them. CDR3 amino acids: CASSLTRAGSQEKLFF. CDR3 DNA: TGTGCCAGCAGCCTGACACGGGCAGGGAGTCAGGAAAAACTGTTTTTT. Complete variable domain (other parts from reference TRBV7-9 and TRBJ1-4): DTGVSQNPRHKITKRGQNVTFRCDPISEHNRLYWYRQTLGQGPEFLTYFQNEAQLEKSRLLSDRFSAERPKGSFSTLEIQRTEQGDSAMYLCASSLTRAGSQEKLFFGSGTQLSVL.

This clonotype was observed at least ten times. V and J are TRBV7-2 and TRBJ2-7; 7 nucleotides line up with TRBD2. Germline V gene lookup returns CDR1 SGHTA and CDR2 FQGNSA. This CDR3 contains 15 residues. V lost 7 bases to trimming and J lost 0 bases; unmatched junction nucleotides: 9. CDR3 bases: TGTGCCAGCACCCAAGTCGGGGGGAGCTCCTACGAGCAGTACTTC. Its translation is CASTQVGGSSYEQYF.

A remark on this clonotype: A much larger clone differs from this one at a single base, so this may be a read error. The chain links TRBV4-1 to TRBJ1-3; D not certain. Germline CDR1 and CDR2: MGHRA and YSYEKL. The CDR3 spans 13 residues. CDR3 loop: CASSQTDGNTLYF. CDR3 nucleotide sequence: TGTGCCAGCAGCCAAACTGATGGAAACACCCTATATTTT.

The sample holds a few counts of this clonotype. The chain uses TRBV28 and TRBJ1-2, with 11 nucleotides matching TRBD1. From germline, CDR1 is MDHEN and CDR2 SYDVKM. The CDR3 totals 14 residues. V lost 7 bases, J lost 7 bases, and 8 bases stayed unmatched. CDR3: CASNFYGTGGGYTF. CDR3 in DNA: TGTGCCAGCAATTTTTATGGGACAGGGGGTGGCTACACCTTC.

This sequence joins TRBV19 and TRBJ2-1, with D hard to call. With 6 bases removed from V and 4 bases from J, the gap between germline ends came to 16 bases. In germline, CDR1 is LNHDA, CDR2 SQIVND (reference sequence). The CDR3 consists of 15 residues. CDR3 protein: CASRDGGDLYNEQFF. In DNA form, the CDR3 reads TGTGCCAGTAGAGACGGCGGCGACCTGTACAATGAGCAGTTCTTC.

This clonotype was counted ten times or more. The chain recombines TRBV7-9 with TRBJ1-2, with TRBD1 matching 10 bases. V was clipped by 4 bases and J by 2 bases; unmatched bases: 4. Germline V CDR1 and CDR2: SEHNR, FQNEAQ (reference sequence). CDR3 size: 15 residues. In nucleotides, the CDR3 is TGTGCCAGCAGCTCGACAGGGGGCTTAAACTATGGCTACACCTTC. Translating gives CASSSTGGLNYGYTF. Looking up the rest from reference TRBV7-9 and TRBJ1-2 gives the full variable domain: DTGVSQNPRHKITKRGQNVTFRCDPISEHNRLYWYRQTLGQGPEFLTYFQNEAQLEKSRLLSDRFSAERPKGSFSTLEIQRTEQGDSAMYLCASSSTGGLNYGYTFGSGTRLTVV.

This clonotype occurred a few times. The chain joins TRBV2 to TRBJ2-1; 11 nucleotides match TRBD2. CDR1 is SNHLY, CDR2 FYNNEI, per germline. The CDR3 is made up of 15 amino acids. V lost 6 bases and J lost 5; bases outside the gene matches: 6. In DNA, the CDR3 is TGTGCCAGCAGCCCGACTAGCGGGGTCGACAATGAGCAGTTCTTC. This translates into CASSPTSGVDNEQFF.